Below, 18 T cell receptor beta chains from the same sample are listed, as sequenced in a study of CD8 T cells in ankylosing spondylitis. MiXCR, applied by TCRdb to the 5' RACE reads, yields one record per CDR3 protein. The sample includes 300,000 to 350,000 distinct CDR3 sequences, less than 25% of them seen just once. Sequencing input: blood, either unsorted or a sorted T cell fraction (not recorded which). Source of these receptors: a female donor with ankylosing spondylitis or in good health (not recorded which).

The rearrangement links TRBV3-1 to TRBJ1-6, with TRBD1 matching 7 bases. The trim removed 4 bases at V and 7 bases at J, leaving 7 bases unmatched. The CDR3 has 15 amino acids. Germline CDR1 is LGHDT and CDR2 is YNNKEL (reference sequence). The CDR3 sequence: CASSRTGDGNSPLHF. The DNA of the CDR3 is TGTGCCAGCAGCCGTACAGGGGATGGGAATTCACCCCTCCACTTT.

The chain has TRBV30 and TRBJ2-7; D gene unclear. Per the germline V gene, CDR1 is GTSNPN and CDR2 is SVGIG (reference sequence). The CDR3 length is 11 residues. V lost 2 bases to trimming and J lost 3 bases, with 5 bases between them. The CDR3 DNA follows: TGTGCCTGGAGTTCCGGCTACGAGCAGTACTTC. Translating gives CAWSSGYEQYF.

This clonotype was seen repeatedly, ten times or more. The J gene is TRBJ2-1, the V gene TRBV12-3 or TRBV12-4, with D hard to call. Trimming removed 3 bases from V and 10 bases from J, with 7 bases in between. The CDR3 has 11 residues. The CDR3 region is CASSFGREQFF. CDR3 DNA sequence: TGTGCCAGCAGTTTTGGGCGGGAGCAGTTCTTC.

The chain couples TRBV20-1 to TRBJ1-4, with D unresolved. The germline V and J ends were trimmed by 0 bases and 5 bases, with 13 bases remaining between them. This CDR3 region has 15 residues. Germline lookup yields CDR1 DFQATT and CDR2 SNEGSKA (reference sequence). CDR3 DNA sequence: TGCAGTGCTAGAGATGTCCGGCATACAAATGAAAAACTGTTTTTT. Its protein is CSARDVRHTNEKLFF.

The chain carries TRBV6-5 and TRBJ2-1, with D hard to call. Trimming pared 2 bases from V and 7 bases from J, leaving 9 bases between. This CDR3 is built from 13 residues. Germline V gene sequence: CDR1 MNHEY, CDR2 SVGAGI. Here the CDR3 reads CASSYGVGNEQFF. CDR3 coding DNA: TGTGCCAGCAGTTACGGAGTAGGGAATGAGCAGTTCTTC.

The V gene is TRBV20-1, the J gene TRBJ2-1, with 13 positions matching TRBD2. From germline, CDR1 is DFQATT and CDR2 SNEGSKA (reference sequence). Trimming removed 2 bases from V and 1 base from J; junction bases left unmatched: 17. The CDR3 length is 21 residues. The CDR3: CSARLGRTSGSAPGSYNEQFF. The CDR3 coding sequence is TGCAGTGCTAGATTAGGGAGGACTAGCGGGAGTGCCCCGGGGTCCTACAATGAGCAGTTCTTC.

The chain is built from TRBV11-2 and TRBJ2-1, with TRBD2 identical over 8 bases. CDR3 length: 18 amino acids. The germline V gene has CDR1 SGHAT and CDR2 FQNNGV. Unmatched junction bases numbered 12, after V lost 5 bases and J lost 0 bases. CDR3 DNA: TGTGCCAGCAGCGCTTCCCGTCCTGGGACTAGCTCCTACAATGAGCAGTTCTTC. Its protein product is CASSASRPGTSSYNEQFF.

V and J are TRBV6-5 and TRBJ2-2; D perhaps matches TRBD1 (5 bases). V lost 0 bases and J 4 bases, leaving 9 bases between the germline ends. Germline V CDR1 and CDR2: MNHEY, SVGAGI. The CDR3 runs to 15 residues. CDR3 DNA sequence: TGTGCCAGCAGTTACTCGAAAGGGGTCACCGGGGAGCTGTTTTTT. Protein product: CASSYSKGVTGELFF.

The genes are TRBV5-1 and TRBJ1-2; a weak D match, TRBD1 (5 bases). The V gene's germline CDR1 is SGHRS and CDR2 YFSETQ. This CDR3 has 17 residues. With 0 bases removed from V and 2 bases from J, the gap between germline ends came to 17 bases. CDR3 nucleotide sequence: TGCGCCAGCAGCTTGGAAGGTTTGGGGGATAGGAACTATGGCTACACCTTC. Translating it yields CASSLEGLGDRNYGYTF.

The CDR3 loop reads CAWSRGSYYGYTF. The CDR3 DNA follows: TGTGCCTGGAGTCGGGGGTCGTACTATGGCTACACCTTC. The rearrangement links TRBV30 to TRBJ1-2; tentatively, D is TRBD1 (5 bases). Germline values: CDR1 GTSNPN, CDR2 SVGIG (reference sequence). Trimming pared 2 bases from V and 3 bases from J, leaving 10 bases between. The CDR3 contains 13 residues.

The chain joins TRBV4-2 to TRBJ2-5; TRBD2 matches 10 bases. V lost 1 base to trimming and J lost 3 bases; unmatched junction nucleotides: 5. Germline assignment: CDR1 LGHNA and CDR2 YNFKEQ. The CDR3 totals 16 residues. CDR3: CASSQGSTSGEETQYF. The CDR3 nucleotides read TGTGCCAGCAGCCAAGGAAGTACTAGCGGGGAAGAGACCCAGTACTTC.

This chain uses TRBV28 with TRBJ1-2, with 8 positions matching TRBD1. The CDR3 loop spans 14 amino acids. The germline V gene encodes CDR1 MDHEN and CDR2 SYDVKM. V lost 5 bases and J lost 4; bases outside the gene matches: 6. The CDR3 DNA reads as TGTGCCAGCAGTCTTACCCAGGGGGCCTATGGCTACACCTTC. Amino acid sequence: CASSLTQGAYGYTF.

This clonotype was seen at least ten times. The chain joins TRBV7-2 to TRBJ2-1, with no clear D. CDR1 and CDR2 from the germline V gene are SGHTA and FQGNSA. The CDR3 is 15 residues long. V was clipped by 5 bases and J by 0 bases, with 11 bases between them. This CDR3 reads CASSRTRSSYNEQFF. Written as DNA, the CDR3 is TGTGCCAGCAGCCGGACCCGGAGCTCCTACAATGAGCAGTTCTTC.

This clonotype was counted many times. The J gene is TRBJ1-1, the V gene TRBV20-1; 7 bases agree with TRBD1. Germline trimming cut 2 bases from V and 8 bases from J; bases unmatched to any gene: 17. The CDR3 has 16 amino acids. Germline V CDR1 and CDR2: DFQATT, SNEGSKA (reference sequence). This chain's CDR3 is CSARPDPWGQRLEAFF. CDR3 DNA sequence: TGCAGTGCTAGACCTGACCCGTGGGGACAGCGATTAGAAGCTTTCTTT.

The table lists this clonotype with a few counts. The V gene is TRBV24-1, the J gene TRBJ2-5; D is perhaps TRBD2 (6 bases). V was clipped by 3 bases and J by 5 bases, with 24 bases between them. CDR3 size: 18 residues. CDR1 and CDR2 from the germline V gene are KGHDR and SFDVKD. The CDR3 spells CATSDPPLGGNGGETQYF. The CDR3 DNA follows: TGTGCCACCAGTGATCCCCCCCTGGGGGGTAACGGTGGGGAGACCCAGTACTTC.

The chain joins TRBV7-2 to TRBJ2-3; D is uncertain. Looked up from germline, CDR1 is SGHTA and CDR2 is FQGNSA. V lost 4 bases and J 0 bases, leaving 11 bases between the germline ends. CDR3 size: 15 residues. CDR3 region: CASSSLPSSTDTQYF. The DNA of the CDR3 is TGTGCCAGCAGCTCCCTACCCTCTAGCACAGATACGCAGTATTTT.

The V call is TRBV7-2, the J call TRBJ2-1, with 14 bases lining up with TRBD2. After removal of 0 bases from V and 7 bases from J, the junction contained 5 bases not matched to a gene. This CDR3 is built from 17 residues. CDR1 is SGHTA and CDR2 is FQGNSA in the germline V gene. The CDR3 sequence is CASSLAGRLAGGNEQFF. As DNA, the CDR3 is TGTGCCAGCAGCTTAGCGGGACGACTAGCGGGAGGGAATGAGCAGTTCTTC.

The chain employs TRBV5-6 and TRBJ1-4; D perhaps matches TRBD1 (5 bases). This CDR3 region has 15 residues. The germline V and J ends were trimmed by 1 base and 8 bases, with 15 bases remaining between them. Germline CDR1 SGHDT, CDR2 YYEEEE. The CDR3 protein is CASSLLGPAGEKLFF. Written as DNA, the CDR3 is TGTGCCAGCAGCTTGTTGGGACCGGCGGGCGAAAAACTGTTTTTT.